This T cell receptor (beta chain) originates from a study of cytotoxic CD8 clonotypes in ibrutinib-treated CLL (dated by TCRdb to about 2021). Turning to the overall study: In this cohort, around 15 patients were treatment-naive and approximately ten were relapsed/refractory, while roughly 18 had unmutated IGHV. Partial responses were observed in some 24 patients and complete responses in 2; after a median follow-up of 68 months, remission was maintained in 14 patients and progression was observed in some 12. Response samples were taken after a median of roughly 12 months on treatment, ranging from roughly 6 to 36 months. An average of roughly 270,000 productive templates and approximately 90,000 productive rearrangements was obtained per sample. Longitudinal samples were available for about 30% of the roughly 86 trial participants. Cryopreserved peripheral blood mononuclear cells were collected at three points: before therapy, at response, and at either sustained remission or disease progression. Every remission and progressive disease sample was obtained while ibrutinib was still being received by the patients.

Details on this clone: It has no known antigen specificity. Base qualities are not at hand, and no much larger clone is one base apart.

The V end loses 0 bases and the J end loses 3 bases, and a stretch of 9 bases separates them. According to the germline V gene, CDR1 reads SGDLS and CDR2 reads YYNGEE. The CDR3 numbers 14 residues from cysteine through phenylalanine. This entry keeps only the CDR3 DNA: 42 bases, framed from base 1. Beyond this particular receptor, the publication reports: Baseline clonality exceeded that of age-matched healthy donors and correlated strongly with circulating CD8+ T-cell counts. Clonality rose at ibrutinib response, remained stable during sustained remission, and dropped back toward baseline at progression. Sampling times were not matched between sustained-remission and progressing patients, and lymph node repertoires were not studied. Public clonotypes were rare and either contracted or stayed stable during treatment, and the rise in clonality at ibrutinib response reflected the expansion of private clonotypes.

Interpreted using the paper, the time point label stands for: about twelve months on ibrutinib. Around 2 micrograms of genomic DNA were extracted from cryopreserved PBMCs for TCR beta library preparation. Longitudinal blood samples from CLL patients on ibrutinib monotherapy underwent high-throughput TCR beta sequencing. The patients took part in an open-label, single-center phase 2 trial of ibrutinib monotherapy. On a MiSeq, deep resolution sequencing aimed for a depth between 1 in 1 million and 1 in 200,000 T cells, with each clonotype covered around 10x on average. The immunoSEQ hsTCRB Kit was used to generate the TCR beta libraries. Per the original workflow: ImmunoSEQ Data Assistant and ImmunoSEQ Analyzer were used for data analysis, and V, D and J genes were assigned according to IMGT definitions. Clonality was computed as one minus normalized Shannon entropy of productive rearrangement frequencies, ranging from 0 to 1. Only overrepresented clonotypes making up at least 0.05% of the repertoire of each patient were included in the public clonotype analysis. Approximately 14 age-matched healthy donor repertoires from immuneACCESS served as clonality controls. TCRdb mirrors the immuneACCESS table, restricted to in-frame sequences. Some clones are absent from its copies; in checked studies, under half trace to an unresolved V gene, and the reason for the others is unknown. The V and J calls and clone size come from that table; D and trimming were worked out from the DNA. This sample gives over 65,000 clones in total; around 65% of them show up just once. Jointly, the top ten make up approximately 5% of the sample.

The sequence is built from TRBV9 and TRBJ1-2; a weak D assignment points to TRBD1 (5 bases agree). The source of this sequence is a human donor with chronic lymphocytic leukemia. The specimen was PBMCs, collected after 12 months of ibrutinib treatment. The DNA sequence is as follows: TGTGCCAGCAGCGTAGATCAGGGTTACTATGGCTACACCTTC. This sequence encodes CASSVDQGYYGYTF. The full variable domain, completed from the reference TRBV9 and TRBJ1-2 proteins outside the CDR3, reads DSGVTQTPKHLITATGQRVTLRCSPRSGDLSVYWYQQSLDQGLQFLIQYYNGEERAKGNILERFSAQQFPDLHSELNLSSLELGDSALYFCASSVDQGYYGYTFGSGTRLTVV.